Listed below are T cell receptor beta chains from one sample, sequenced in a study of blood T cell repertoires in COVID-19. The assay was immunoSEQ multiplex PCR, and TCRdb's table has in-frame clones only and misses some. The sample holds approximately 210,000 clones, approximately 77% seen once. The sequenced sample consisted of peripheral blood. The source is a woman of 80 years or more with acute or convalescent COVID-19. Both conserved end residues are part of each CDR3. A D gene is named only where the DNA matches it firmly. Clone size is given for some rows only: seen once, a few or many times, or a class if the clone is expanded.

j_call,clone_size,d_call,v_call,cdr3_aa,cdr3_nt
TRBJ1-1,NA,TRBD1,TRBV7-8,CASSRDSMKAFF,TGTGCCAGCAGCCGGGACAGCATGAAAGCTTTCTTT
TRBJ1-2,few,TRBD1,TRBV18,CASSPGTGSGYTF,TGTGCCAGCTCACCCGGGACAGGGAGCGGCTACACCTTC
TRBJ1-5,few,TRBD1,TRBV28,CASRRRDRGIGHQPQHF,TGTGCCAGCAGACGCCGGGACAGGGGGATAGGTCATCAGCCCCAGCATTTT
TRBJ1-2,NA,NA,TRBV14,CASRGSALGGGYTF,TGTGCCAGCCGAGGCAGTGCCCTCGGAGGAGGCTACACCTTC
TRBJ1-5,NA,NA,TRBV7-9,CASSLQGDQPQHF,TGTGCCAGCAGCCTACAAGGGGATCAGCCCCAGCATTTT
TRBJ2-7,NA,TRBD1,TRBV7-2,CASSGQGALYEQYF,TGTGCCAGCAGCGGACAGGGGGCGCTTTACGAGCAGTACTTC
TRBJ1-2,few,TRBD1,TRBV4-1,CASSQPTSTGGEFGYTF,TGCGCCAGCAGCCAACCCACTTCGACAGGGGGCGAATTTGGCTACACCTTC
TRBJ2-5,NA,TRBD2,TRBV5-1,CASSPGAGDETQYF,TGCGCCAGCAGCCCGGGCGCGGGGGACGAGACCCAGTACTTC
TRBJ1-2,NA,NA,TRBV28,CASSTGTGYGYTF,TGTGCCAGCAGTACAGGAACAGGATATGGCTACACCTTC
TRBJ1-2,NA,TRBD1,TRBV2,CASRRTGGYTF,TGTGCCAGCCGCCGGACAGGGGGCTACACCTTC
TRBJ1-6,NA,NA,TRBV20-1,CSASKGANNSPLHF,TGCAGTGCTAGTAAAGGAGCAAATAATTCACCCCTCCACTTT
TRBJ1-2,NA,NA,TRBV2,CASSDKGTNYGYTF,TGTGCCAGCAGTGATAAGGGGACAAACTATGGCTACACCTTC
TRBJ2-3,NA,TRBD2,TRBV6-5,CASNRLAGGDTQYF,TGTGCCAGCAACCGACTAGCGGGGGGAGATACGCAGTATTTT
TRBJ1-1,NA,NA,TRBV7-5,CARSLAYRSKNTEAFF,TGTGCCAGAAGCTTAGCCTACAGGTCAAAGAACACTGAAGCTTTCTTT
TRBJ1-2,NA,NA,TRBV18,CASSPDTNYGYTF,TGTGCCAGCTCGCCTGACACCAACTATGGCTACACCTTC
TRBJ1-2,NA,TRBD1,TRBV12-3/TRBV12-4,CASSYRGDYGYTF,TGTGCCAGCAGTTACAGGGGTGACTATGGCTACACCTTC
TRBJ2-6,NA,NA,TRBV5-5,CASTTGHSGANVLTF,TGTGCCAGCACCACGGGACACTCTGGGGCCAACGTCCTGACTTTC
TRBJ1-1,NA,NA,TRBV7-9,CASSLGGGENTEAFF,TGTGCCAGCAGCTTAGGGGGAGGGGAAAACACTGAAGCTTTCTTT
TRBJ2-3,NA,NA,TRBV7-2,CASSTGHIISSTDTQYF,TGTGCCAGCAGCACGGGACACATTATCTCTAGCACAGATACGCAGTATTTT
TRBJ1-5,NA,NA,TRBV2,CASSEGRRGNQPQHF,TGTGCCAGCAGTGAAGGGCGTCGGGGAAATCAGCCCCAGCATTTT
TRBJ1-2,few,NA,TRBV19,CASREGLDGYTF,TGTGCCTCCAGGGAGGGTCTGGATGGCTACACCTTC
TRBJ1-5,NA,TRBD1,TRBV19,CASSLRQGTVHQPQHF,TGTGCCAGTAGCTTACGACAGGGAACGGTACATCAGCCCCAGCATTTT
TRBJ2-7,NA,NA,TRBV3-1/TRBV3-2,CASSQAGGYEQYF,TGTGCCAGCAGCCAAGCAGGCGGGTACGAGCAGTACTTC
TRBJ2-5,NA,TRBD1,TRBV7-9,CASSRQGNQETQYF,TGTGCCAGCAGCCGACAGGGAAACCAAGAGACCCAGTACTTC
TRBJ1-2,NA,NA,TRBV15,CATSRIITGFGGYTF,TGTGCCACCAGCAGGATAATCACAGGGTTCGGTGGCTACACCTTC
TRBJ1-1,NA,NA,TRBV28,CASRLITEAFF,TGTGCCAGCAGACTGATCACTGAAGCTTTCTTT
TRBJ2-3,few,NA,TRBV7-3,CASSFDSAHTDTQYF,TGTGCCAGCAGCTTTGACAGTGCCCACACGGATACGCAGTATTTT